This TCR beta chain was recorded in a study of T cell repertoires in cytomegalovirus infection. About the study: It was recently identified HLA-C-restricted and well-studied HLA-B-restricted CMV epitopes that the study used. Both a matching HLA type and CMV infection were indicated by public TCR beta signatures. Notes on the study in general: The ex vivo response was dominated by HLA-C-restricted CMV-specific TCR beta clonotypes. Cumulative public TCR beta family frequency identified CMV carriers with the relevant HLA.

The CDR3 has 15 amino acids. Germline V gives CDR1 PRHDT, CDR2 FYEKMQ (reference sequence). V lost 6 bases, J lost 5 bases, and 19 bases lay in between. TCRdb used MiXCR to reprocess the reads, holding one entry per CDR3 protein. This sample has tens of thousands of distinct CDR3 sequences, with around 20% found just once. This clonotype came up a few times. The target antigen is unknown. The V gene is TRBV13, the J gene TRBJ2-5; D tentatively fits TRBD1 or TRBD2 (6 bases each). The specimen comprised CD8+ T cells from cultured PBMCs, sampled from culture after CMV antigen stimulation. This sequence was found in a human donor in good health (CMV status not recorded). Some clones in this sample may be carry-over from other donors' samples. The CDR3 nucleotides read TGTGCCAGCAGTTCGGAGGGGGTGATGGGGGAGACCCAGTACTTC. The encoded protein is CASSSEGVMGETQYF.